Following are 30 T cell receptor beta chains from one sample sequenced in a study of CD8 T cells in ankylosing spondylitis. Overall study findings and caveats: A TCR beta motif of about eight highly homologous variants seemed to mark ankylosing spondylitis blood.

The antigens for these receptors are not known. MiXCR, applied by TCRdb to the 5' RACE reads, yields one record per CDR3 protein. Among some 130,000 distinct CDR3 sequences listed, under 20% were seen once. The sample comprised blood, either unsorted or a sorted T cell fraction (not recorded which). Receptors were obtained from a male donor with ankylosing spondylitis.

This clonotype was seen more than once but under ten times. The V gene is TRBV9, the J gene TRBJ1-2; 12 nucleotides align to TRBD1. The CDR3 sequence is 18 residues long. Germline CDR1 SGDLS, CDR2 YYNGEE. V lost 3 bases, J lost 4 bases, and 13 bases stayed unmatched. The CDR3 protein is CASSANRDRGPSTYGYTF. The CDR3 region has the DNA TGTGCCAGCAGCGCAAACCGGGACAGGGGGCCCTCTACCTATGGCTACACCTTC.

This clonotype was seen once. V usage is TRBV27 and J usage is TRBJ2-1; either TRBD1 or TRBD2 may supply D (5 bases each). Germline V lookup: CDR1 MNHEY, CDR2 SMNVEV (reference sequence). This CDR3 contains 18 residues. Trimming cost V 10 bases and J 4 bases, with 29 bases left between them. The DNA of the CDR3 is TGTGCCACTCGCCCCAGCAGGATCCCAGGGACCTTTTACAATGAGCAGTTCTTC. Encoded protein: CATRPSRIPGTFYNEQFF.

This clonotype came up a few times. The chain uses TRBV27 and TRBJ2-1, with unresolved D. The CDR3 has 15 residues. Looked up from germline, CDR1 is MNHEY and CDR2 is SMNVEV (reference sequence). Between the trimmed V and J ends, which lost 2 bases and 4 bases, there was a span of 12 bases. CDR3 loop: CASSLQVNLYNEQFF. CDR3 coding DNA: TGTGCCAGCAGTTTACAGGTGAACCTATACAATGAGCAGTTCTTC.

V usage is TRBV29-1 and J usage is TRBJ2-1, with TRBD1 matching 9 bases. V was pared by 7 bases and J by 1 base, with 2 bases of the junction left unmatched. CDR1 and CDR2 from the germline V gene are SQVTM and ANQGSEA. This CDR3 spans 13 amino acids. CDR3 in DNA: TGCAGCGCACAGGGGGCTTCCTACAATGAGCAGTTCTTC. Its translation: CSAQGASYNEQFF.

This sequence joins TRBV29-1 and TRBJ2-7; no reliable D call. CDR3 length equals 13 residues. V was shortened by 5 bases and J by 1 base, with 12 bases between the two germline ends. Per germline, CDR1 SQVTM and CDR2 ANQGSEA. The CDR3 sequence: CSVRRDTSYEQYF. CDR3 in DNA: TGCAGCGTTCGTAGGGATACTTCCTACGAGCAGTACTTC.

V usage is TRBV4-1 and J usage is TRBJ2-2; no definite D call. V dropped 4 bases and J dropped 4 bases, with 10 bases sitting between them. This CDR3 region has 14 residues. Germline V gene sequence: CDR1 MGHRA, CDR2 YSYEKL. The CDR3 region is CASSPGAGTGELFF. DNA of the CDR3: TGCGCCAGCAGCCCCGGAGCCGGCACCGGGGAGCTGTTTTTT.

The chain recombines TRBV12-3 or TRBV12-4 with TRBJ2-1; D possibly corresponds to TRBD1 (5 bases). The V end lost 6 bases, the J end lost 7 bases, and 7 bases lay between the germline ends. The CDR3 totals 11 residues. CDR3 sequence: CASRSGNEQFF. Here the CDR3 DNA reads TGTGCCAGCAGATCAGGGAATGAGCAGTTCTTC.

The CDR3 sequence is CASSQAGYSYEQYF. In nucleotides, the CDR3 is TGTGCCAGCAGCCAAGCAGGGTATTCGTACGAGCAGTACTTC. The chain uses TRBV16 and TRBJ2-7; tentative D call: TRBD1 (5 bases). Germline V gene sequence: CDR1 KGHSY, CDR2 FQNENV. The CDR3 length is 14 residues. Trimming pared 2 bases from V and 4 bases from J, leaving 12 bases between.

This clonotype was seen a handful of times. The CDR3 nucleotides read TGTGCCATCAGTGATGGGTTGGGTACAGATACGCAGTATTTT. Residues: CAISDGLGTDTQYF. J is TRBJ2-3 and V is TRBV10-3; D gene unclear. CDR3 length: 14 amino acids. Germline lookup yields CDR1 ENHRY and CDR2 SYGVKD. The V and J ends lost 3 bases and 3 bases respectively, with 10 bases between them.

The V gene is TRBV24-1, the J gene TRBJ2-7; 7 nucleotides align to TRBD2. Germline CDR1 and CDR2: KGHDR and SFDVKD. The length of the CDR3 is 14 residues. V trimming: 9 bases; J trimming: 3 bases; junction bases outside the gene matches: 10. The CDR3 region is CATCTGTILYEQYF. The CDR3 DNA is TGTGCCACCTGTACCGGGACTATACTCTACGAGCAGTACTTC.

This clonotype was recorded a few times. The chain joins TRBV4-1 to TRBJ1-2; no definite D call. This CDR3 is 13 amino acids long. The germline V gene encodes CDR1 MGHRA and CDR2 YSYEKL. Deletions cut 3 bases from V and 8 bases from J, with 13 bases between. CDR3 bases: TGCGCCAGCAGCCAGTATAGCCTTGAGGGCTACACCTTC. It translates to CASSQYSLEGYTF.

This clonotype was observed many times. The V call is TRBV25-1, the J call TRBJ2-7; 10 bases agree with TRBD1. CDR1 MGHDK and CDR2 SYGVNS come from the germline V gene. Trimming took 8 bases from V and 4 from J; bases not matched to a gene: 2. This CDR3 comprises 12 residues. CDR3 sequence reads: CASRQGAYEQYF. In DNA, the CDR3 is TGTGCCAGCCGACAGGGGGCTTACGAGCAGTACTTC.

The rearrangement links TRBV7-9 to TRBJ2-2, with 8 bases lining up with TRBD1. Trimming at V came to 1 base and at J to 1 base, leaving 2 bases not matched to a gene. The CDR3 is 16 residues long. Per the germline V gene, CDR1 is SEHNR and CDR2 is FQNEAQ (reference sequence). CDR3 loop: CASSLVGTGNTGELFF. In nucleotides, the CDR3 is TGTGCCAGCAGCTTAGTAGGGACAGGGAACACCGGGGAGCTGTTTTTT.

This clonotype was seen only a few times. The J gene is TRBJ2-1, the V gene TRBV6-5; 7 nucleotides match TRBD1. Looked up from germline, CDR1 is MNHEY and CDR2 is SVGAGI. The CDR3 extends over 16 amino acids. V trimming: 1 base; J trimming: 4 bases; junction bases outside the gene matches: 7. CDR3 sequence (DNA): TGTGCCAGCAGTTACTACTCGGGGACAGTTTACAATGAGCAGTTCTTC. Translated, it gives CASSYYSGTVYNEQFF.

The sample holds a few counts of this clonotype. The chain has TRBV2 and TRBJ2-5; D is perhaps TRBD2 (6 bases). Per germline, CDR1 SNHLY and CDR2 FYNNEI. This CDR3 spans 12 amino acids. V dropped 1 base and J dropped 7 bases, with 7 bases sitting between them. The CDR3 reads CASSEGRGTQYF. DNA of the CDR3: TGTGCCAGCAGTGAAGGGAGGGGGACCCAGTACTTC.

The chain joins TRBV7-6 to TRBJ2-7, with 8 bases matching TRBD2. With 5 bases clipped from V and 0 bases from J, the junction kept 6 bases outside the gene matches. This CDR3 has 15 amino acids. CDR1 is SGHVS and CDR2 is FNYEAQ in the germline V gene. The CDR3 coding sequence is TGTGCCAGCAGCCCAGCTAGCGGGTACTCCTACGAGCAGTACTTC. Amino acids: CASSPASGYSYEQYF.

This clonotype occurred a few times. The rearrangement uses TRBV5-1 and TRBJ2-2; 7 positions agree with TRBD1. Per the germline V gene, CDR1 is SGHRS and CDR2 is YFSETQ. This CDR3 spans 16 amino acids. V trimming: 1 base; J trimming: 1 base; junction bases outside the gene matches: 4. CDR3 in amino acids: CASSLRGRQNTGELFF. In DNA form, the CDR3 reads TGCGCCAGCAGCTTGAGGGGGCGTCAGAACACCGGGGAGCTGTTTTTT.

The chain links TRBV14 to TRBJ2-2; the D gene is possibly TRBD2 (6 bases). Germline loops: CDR1 SGHDN, CDR2 FVKESK. This CDR3 region has 19 residues. Trimming cost V 3 bases and J 4 bases, with 24 bases left between them. CDR3 nucleotide sequence: TGTGCCAGCAGCCACGAGGGCCGAGCTGCGGGGCGCGGCACCGGGGAGCTGTTTTTT. It translates to CASSHEGRAAGRGTGELFF.

The V and J genes are TRBV27 and TRBJ2-7, with TRBD2 matching 7 bases. This CDR3 is built from 15 residues. The V segment lost 6 bases and the J segment 1 base; nucleotides outside the gene matches: 9. The germline CDR1 and CDR2 sequences are MNHEY and SMNVEV (reference sequence). CDR3 sequence reads: CASRRAGERSYEQYF. The CDR3 nucleotides read TGTGCCAGCAGACGGGCGGGAGAGAGATCCTACGAGCAGTACTTC.

This clonotype was picked up a small number of times. The chain couples TRBV7-8 to TRBJ1-2; 11 bases are a match to TRBD1. The ends lost 11 bases at V and 8 bases at J; junction bases unmatched: 10. The CDR3 length is 13 residues. The germline V gene has CDR1 SGHVS and CDR2 FQNEAQ. CDR3 residues: CAGWDRGSSGYTF. The CDR3 DNA reads as TGTGCCGGGTGGGACAGGGGGTCGTCGGGCTACACCTTC.

This clonotype has only a few counts. The chain has TRBV10-3 and TRBJ1-2; no clear D gene. Germline CDR1 ENHRY, CDR2 SYGVKD. Trimming cost V 0 bases and J 1 base, with 9 bases left between them. There are 15 residues in the CDR3. CDR3 in amino acids: CAISESLVVNYGYTF. In nucleotides, the CDR3 is TGTGCCATCAGTGAGTCGCTGGTAGTTAACTATGGCTACACCTTC.

This rearrangement joins TRBV2 to TRBJ2-7; possibly TRBD1 for D (5 bases). The CDR3 consists of 13 residues. Germline CDR1 SNHLY, CDR2 FYNNEI. The ends were cut back, 8 bases at V and 0 bases at J, with 11 bases in the middle. CDR3 protein: CASGATNSYEQYF. As DNA, the CDR3 is TGTGCCAGCGGGGCAACAAACTCCTACGAGCAGTACTTC.

The gene calls are TRBV15 and TRBJ2-1; TRBD2 aligns across 12 bases. Trimming removed 7 bases from V and 7 bases from J; junction bases left unmatched: 11. The CDR3 totals 16 residues. Germline V lookup: CDR1 LNHNV, CDR2 YYDKDF (reference sequence). The CDR3 protein is CATTVEPGTSGNEQFF. The CDR3, as DNA: TGTGCCACCACAGTCGAACCCGGGACTAGCGGGAATGAGCAGTTCTTC. Full variable domain (outside the CDR3, taken from reference TRBV15 and TRBJ2-1): DAMVIQNPRYQVTQFGKPVTLSCSQTLNHNVMYWYQQKSSQAPKLLFHYYDKDFNNEADTPDNFQSRRPNTSFCFLDIRSPGLGDTAMYLCATTVEPGTSGNEQFFGPGTRLTVL.

The gene calls are TRBV4-1 and TRBJ2-7; D assignment may be TRBD1 or TRBD2 (5 bases each). This CDR3 has 16 residues. CDR1 and CDR2 from the germline V gene are MGHRA and YSYEKL. Trimming removed 1 base from V and 0 bases from J, with 13 bases in between. This chain's CDR3 is CASSQVRGLNSYEQYF. CDR3 nucleotides: TGCGCCAGCAGCCAAGTGAGGGGCCTCAACTCCTACGAGCAGTACTTC.

This clonotype was observed a few times. This rearrangement joins TRBV9 to TRBJ1-6; the D is unclear. The CDR3 sequence is 14 residues long. The germline V gene encodes CDR1 SGDLS and CDR2 YYNGEE. Trimming stripped 3 bases from V and 7 bases from J, with 11 bases between. The CDR3 DNA reads as TGTGCCAGCAGCGGTCCTCAAGGGAATTCACCCCTCCACTTT. Translation: CASSGPQGNSPLHF.

V is TRBV3-1 and J is TRBJ1-5; 9 nucleotides line up with TRBD1. CDR1 and CDR2 from the germline V gene are LGHDT and YNNKEL (reference sequence). V shed 0 bases, J shed 7 bases, and the junction held 10 bases outside the gene matches. CDR3 length: 17 residues. CDR3 protein: CASSQDYVRTGAQPQHF. The CDR3 coding sequence is TGTGCCAGCAGCCAAGATTATGTACGGACAGGGGCACAGCCCCAGCATTTT.

This chain joins TRBV9 and TRBJ2-3; either TRBD1 or TRBD2 may fit D (5 bases each). Trimming pared 3 bases from V and 2 bases from J, leaving 16 bases between. The CDR3 totals 16 residues. The germline V gene encodes CDR1 SGDLS and CDR2 YYNGEE. This CDR3 is CASSGYTGTHTDTQYF. The CDR3 region has the DNA TGTGCCAGCAGCGGATACACGGGGACCCACACAGATACGCAGTATTTT.

J is TRBJ2-2 and V is TRBV11-1; 10 nucleotides agree with TRBD1. The CDR3 contains 19 residues. J was trimmed by 4 bases and V by 4 bases; bases with no gene match: 15. In germline, CDR1 is SGHAT, CDR2 FQDESV (reference sequence). CDR3 loop: CASSSDPGQGRSGTGELFF. In DNA form, the CDR3 reads TGTGCCAGCAGCTCTGACCCGGGACAGGGGAGATCGGGCACCGGGGAGCTGTTTTTT.

This clonotype has a count of ten or more. The chain has TRBV6-2 or TRBV6-3 and TRBJ2-1, with 10 bases matching TRBD2. J gave up 4 bases and V 10 bases, and 7 bases lay outside the gene matches. The CDR3 is 14 residues long. In germline, CDR1 is MNHEY, CDR2 SVGEGT. CDR3 coding DNA: TGTGCCACCCTTAGCGGGAGGAGATACAATGAGCAGTTCTTC. Translation: CATLSGRRYNEQFF.

This chain connects TRBV4-1 to TRBJ2-3; unclear D gene. V was shortened by 4 bases and J by 2 bases, with 7 bases between the two germline ends. This CDR3 has 13 amino acids. Germline V gives CDR1 MGHRA, CDR2 YSYEKL. The CDR3 DNA follows: TGCGCCAGCAGCCCCCCCCTCACAGATACGCAGTATTTT. This translates into CASSPPLTDTQYF.